These 21 T cell receptor beta chains share one sample of origin, sequenced in a study of blood T cell repertoires in COVID-19. The data were produced by immunoSEQ multiplex PCR, yet TCRdb's version contains in-frame clones alone and is incomplete. This sample carries 120,000 or so clones, about 85% of them seen once, and the ten largest clones take 27%. The sample taken for sequencing was peripheral blood. These receptors were obtained from a woman of 80 years or more with acute or convalescent COVID-19.

The J gene is TRBJ1-2, the V gene TRBV5-4; TRBD1 matches at 8 bases. Germline V CDR1 and CDR2: SGHNT, YYREEE (reference sequence). There are 15 residues in the CDR3. V lost 6 bases, J lost 3 bases, and 10 bases stayed unmatched. CDR3 nucleotides: TGTGCCAGCACCTCTCGCACGGACAGGGACTATGGCTACACCTTC. Translating it yields CASTSRTDRDYGYTF.

The chain recombines TRBV20-1 with TRBJ2-3; 12 nucleotides match TRBD2. This CDR3 has 15 residues. The J segment lost 1 base and the V segment lost 3 bases, leaving 2 bases of the junction unmatched. CDR1 is DFQATT, CDR2 SNEGSKA, per germline (reference sequence). The CDR3 coding sequence is TGCAGTGCTAGTTCTAGCGGGGGGGGCACAGATACGCAGTATTTT. The encoded protein is CSASSSGGGTDTQYF.

The rearrangement joins TRBV18 to TRBJ1-1; D perhaps matches TRBD1 (5 bases). Trimming took off 8 bases at V and 2 bases at J, with 12 bases between the two ends. Germline CDR1 reads KGHSH; CDR2 reads LQKENI. CDR3 length: 13 amino acids. CDR3 in DNA: TGTGCCAGCCTCGAGACAGAAAACACTGAAGCTTTCTTT. The encoded protein is CASLETENTEAFF.

V and J are TRBV5-1 and TRBJ1-1; TRBD1 might be the D (5 bases). Germline V CDR1 and CDR2: SGHRS, YFSETQ. The V gene lost 2 bases and the J gene lost 10 bases, with 9 bases spanning the gap. The CDR3 is 11 amino acids. CDR3 coding DNA: TGCGCCAGCAGCTTTTGGGGGGGAGCTTTCTTT. It codes for CASSFWGGAFF.

The rearrangement links TRBV3-1 (or the pseudogene TRBV3-2) to TRBJ1-1; 7 nucleotides align to TRBD1. V gave up 0 bases and J gave up 6 bases; unmatched junction bases: 1. In germline, CDR1 is LGHDT, CDR2 YNNKEL (reference sequence). CDR3 length equals 13 residues. The DNA for the CDR3 is TGTGCCAGCAGCCAAGAGGGGACAGCTGAAGCTTTCTTT. Translation gives CASSQEGTAEAFF.

The rearrangement links TRBV6-5 to TRBJ2-5; D is perhaps TRBD2 (6 bases). CDR1 and CDR2 (germline): MNHEY, SVGAGI. Trimming shortened V by 8 bases and J by 1 base, and 14 bases separated the two germline ends. CDR3 length: 14 amino acids. The CDR3 is CASSWGVSQETQYF. CDR3 DNA sequence: TGTGCCAGCTCCTGGGGGGTCAGCCAAGAGACCCAGTACTTC.

The chain carries TRBV5-1 and TRBJ2-2; 12 positions agree with TRBD2. The trim removed 3 bases at V and 8 bases at J, leaving 2 bases unmatched. The germline V gene encodes CDR1 SGHRS and CDR2 YFSETQ. The CDR3 sequence is 14 residues long. The CDR3 DNA is TGCGCCAGCAGCTGGACTAGCGGGGTGGGGGAGCTGTTTTTT. Protein product: CASSWTSGVGELFF.

This clone was detected a few times. The rearrangement joins TRBV7-3 to TRBJ1-1; D is possibly TRBD1 (5 bases). The CDR3 has 14 amino acids. The germline CDR1 and CDR2 sequences are SGHTA and FQGTGA. V lost 6 bases and J lost 0, with 11 bases in between. In DNA form, the CDR3 reads TGTGCCAGCAGTTACGGGGGACTGAACACTGAAGCTTTCTTT. This gives the protein CASSYGGLNTEAFF.

This clone occurred a few times. The chain recombines TRBV27 with TRBJ2-7, with 9 bases that match TRBD2. V gave up 1 base and J gave up 2 bases; unmatched junction bases: 3. Per the germline V gene, CDR1 is MNHEY and CDR2 is SMNVEV (reference sequence). This CDR3 contains 15 residues. Here the CDR3 reads CASSLWSSGAYEQYF. CDR3 DNA sequence: TGTGCCAGCAGTTTATGGTCTAGCGGGGCCTACGAGCAGTACTTC.

The chain joins TRBV5-1 to TRBJ2-2; D unresolved. From germline, CDR1 is SGHRS and CDR2 YFSETQ. V lost 8 bases and J lost 5, with 10 bases in between. This CDR3 is built from 12 residues. In DNA, the CDR3 is TGCGCCAGTAATTTAGAGACCGGGGAGCTGTTTTTT. Translating it yields CASNLETGELFF. Supplemented by reference TRBV5-1 and TRBJ2-2, the full variable domain reads KAGVTQTPRYLIKTRGQQVTLSCSPISGHRSVSWYQQTPGQGLQFLFEYFSETQRNKGNFPGRFSGRQFSNSRSEMNVSTLELGDSALYLCASNLETGELFFGEGSRLTVL.

The chain couples TRBV5-1 to TRBJ1-2; 8 bases map to TRBD1. The CDR3 loop spans 17 amino acids. The germline V gene has CDR1 SGHRS and CDR2 YFSETQ. After removal of 8 bases from V and 5 bases from J, the junction contained 20 bases not matched to a gene. The CDR3 region has the DNA TGCGCCAGTCTACCAGGGGCTTTCGGACAGGGCTTATATGGCTACACCTTC. This sequence encodes CASLPGAFGQGLYGYTF.

In DNA, the CDR3 is TGTGCCAGTACGGACCCAGGGGGAGGCAAAGCTTTCTTT. It specifies CASTDPGGGKAFF. The chain links TRBV19 to TRBJ1-1, with TRBD1 matching 7 bases. J lost 9 bases, V lost 7 bases, and 11 bases had no gene match. In germline, CDR1 is LNHDA, CDR2 SQIVND (reference sequence). The CDR3 covers 13 residues.

V is TRBV15 and J is TRBJ1-6; the D gene is possibly TRBD1 (5 bases). Per germline, CDR1 LNHNV and CDR2 YYDKDF (reference sequence). V lost 1 base and J lost 10, with 17 bases in between. The CDR3 has 16 amino acids. As DNA, the CDR3 is TGTGCCACCAGCAGAGGGGGTCAGGGATTGGTGTCACCCCTCCACTTT. Its translation is CATSRGGQGLVSPLHF.

CDR3 DNA: TGTGCCAGTAGTCTACAGGAACAACTCGGAAACACCATATATTTT. Encoded protein: CASSLQEQLGNTIYF. The chain is built from TRBV19 and TRBJ1-3; D perhaps matches TRBD1 (5 bases). Germline assignment: CDR1 LNHDA and CDR2 SQIVND (reference sequence). The CDR3 runs 15 residues. V was pared by 5 bases and J by 4 bases, with 15 bases between.

The chain combines TRBV4-1 with TRBJ1-1; D is uncertain. The CDR3 length is 15 residues. V lost 0 bases, J lost 6 bases, and 14 bases lay in between. Germline CDR1 reads MGHRA; CDR2 reads YSYEKL. The CDR3 nucleotides are TGCGCCAGCAGCCAAGATGGAGGGTATTGGGCTGAAGCTTTCTTT. Protein product: CASSQDGGYWAEAFF.

This chain joins TRBV10-3 and TRBJ1-3; 8 bases are shared with TRBD1. CDR1 is ENHRY, CDR2 SYGVKD, per germline. The junction had 7 bases not matched to a gene; V was cut back by 2 bases and J by 4 bases. CDR3 length: 16 residues. CDR3 sequence reads: CAISEVQGAQGNTIYF. CDR3 DNA sequence: TGTGCCATCAGTGAGGTGCAGGGGGCTCAGGGAAACACCATATATTTT.

The chain is built from TRBV6-5 and TRBJ1-2; D gene uncertain. CDR1 MNHEY and CDR2 SVGAGI come from the germline V gene. V was clipped by 5 bases and J by 5 bases, with 12 bases between them. The CDR3 spans 13 residues. Written as DNA, the CDR3 is TGTGCCAGCAGTCCCCCTGACTTATATGGCTACACCTTC. Translated: CASSPPDLYGYTF.

The chain employs TRBV5-4 and TRBJ2-7, with a weak D call TRBD1 (6 bases). Trimming removed 5 bases at V and 2 bases at J, with 14 bases between. The CDR3 sequence is 14 residues long. CDR1 and CDR2 (germline): SGHNT, YYREEE (reference sequence). CDR3 sequence: CASSFPGQAYEQYF. The CDR3 DNA reads TGTGCCAGCAGTTTTCCGGGACAAGCCTACGAGCAGTACTTC.

This chain uses TRBV5-6 with TRBJ1-2; no clear D. The germline V gene encodes CDR1 SGHDT and CDR2 YYEEEE. The CDR3 length is 14 residues. V was pared by 6 bases and J by 4 bases, with 16 bases between. CDR3: CASNQAGIPYGYTF. The CDR3 nucleotides read TGTGCCAGCAACCAGGCTGGTATCCCCTATGGCTACACCTTC.

The V and J genes are TRBV6-6 and TRBJ1-5, with 7 nucleotides matching TRBD1. J gave up 8 bases and V 1 base, and 8 bases lay outside the gene matches. Germline CDR1 is MNHNY and CDR2 is SVGAGI (reference sequence). The CDR3 runs 15 residues. The CDR3 DNA is TGTGCCAGCAGTTACTTACAGGGGACTCGGGAGCCCCAGCATTTT. This gives the protein CASSYLQGTREPQHF.

The chain couples TRBV4-1 to TRBJ1-1; TRBD1 agrees at 10 bases. With V trimmed by 5 bases and J by 1 base, 4 bases remained unmatched. Germline lookup yields CDR1 MGHRA and CDR2 YSYEKL. This CDR3 has 15 amino acids. In DNA form, the CDR3 reads TGCGCCAGCAGCTCTCGGGACAGGGGGAACACTGAAGCTTTCTTT. Translating gives CASSSRDRGNTEAFF.